This T cell receptor beta chain was observed in a study of spatial heterogeneity in lung cancer. Study-wide results and caveats: Higher tumor mutation counts went along with higher counts of expanded intratumoral alpha and beta TCRs.

CDR3 length: 16 amino acids. Germline CDR1 KGHDR, CDR2 SFDVKD. The J segment lost 7 bases and the V segment lost 3 bases, leaving 7 bases of the junction unmatched. MiXCR, run by TCRdb on the 5' RACE reads, gives a single entry per CDR3 protein. The table records about 15,000 distinct CDR3 sequences, about 7% of them present only once. The count of this clonotype is one. The antigen remains undetermined. Indicated time point: sample taken at primary tumor resection. The rearrangement joins TRBV24-1 to TRBJ2-1, with 11 bases lining up with TRBD1. Specimen: lung tumor tissue, collected at surgery. The clonotype comes from a male donor with early-stage non-small cell lung cancer. The CDR3 region has the DNA TGTGCCACCAGTGATGAAGGGACAGGGGGGGGGAATGAGCAGTTCTTC. Its protein product is CATSDEGTGGGNEQFF.